Following are 15 T cell receptor beta chains from one sample sequenced in a study of PD-1 blockade in classical Hodgkin lymphoma. Method: immunoSEQ multiplex PCR; TCRdb's copy keeps in-frame clones and lacks some. The sample holds 30,000 to 35,000 clones, about 86% seen once. The time point here: cycle 4 day 1 (C4D1), after more than five weeks of nivolumab. All patients relapsed after autologous stem cell transplantation, and brentuximab vedotin exposure varied. Thawed PBMCs yielded CD4+ T cells through magnetic negative selection. The specimen comprised CD4+ T cells from blood, sampled before the fourth cycle of nivolumab. Every receptor here comes from a human donor with classical Hodgkin lymphoma.

The chain combines TRBV29-1 with TRBJ1-1; 8 bases align to TRBD1. Looked up from germline, CDR1 is SQVTM and CDR2 is ANQGSEA. The CDR3 has 12 amino acids. CDR3 coding DNA: TGCAGAGCTGACAGGGGGAACACTGAAGCTTTCTTT. Encoded protein: CRADRGNTEAFF. Full variable domain (missing parts from reference TRBV29-1 and TRBJ1-1): SAVISQKPSRDICQRGTSLTIQCQVDSQVTMMFWYRQQPGQSLTLIATANQGSEATYESGFVIDKFPISRPNLTFSTLTVSNMSPEDSSIYLCRADRGNTEAFFGQGTRLTVV.

V usage is TRBV13 and J usage is TRBJ1-2; a possible D gene is TRBD1 (5 bases). There are 15 residues in the CDR3. Germline loops: CDR1 PRHDT, CDR2 FYEKMQ (reference sequence). The ends were cut back, 5 bases at V and 1 base at J, with 14 bases in the middle. CDR3 residues: CASSTGTKVNYGYTF. CDR3 bases: TGTGCCAGCAGCACCGGGACGAAGGTTAACTATGGCTACACCTTC.

The table lists this clone with a count of one. V is TRBV19 and J is TRBJ2-1; D is unclear. Germline lookup yields CDR1 LNHDA and CDR2 SQIVND (reference sequence). The CDR3 length is 14 residues. Trimming stripped 8 bases from V and 0 bases from J, with 11 bases between. In DNA, the CDR3 is TGTGCCAGTCGCAGCAGGAGCTCCTACAATGAGCAGTTCTTC. It codes for CASRSRSSYNEQFF.

The chain has TRBV6-5 and TRBJ2-7; 9 positions agree with TRBD1. The V gene's germline CDR1 is MNHEY and CDR2 SVGAGI. The CDR3 contains 15 residues. J lost 5 bases, V lost 6 bases, and 11 bases had no gene match. CDR3 sequence: CASRGGGTGYHEQYF. The CDR3 region has the DNA TGTGCCAGCAGGGGGGGCGGGACAGGGTATCACGAGCAGTACTTC.

This clone was detected only a few times. V usage is TRBV30 and J usage is TRBJ1-2, with TRBD1 matching over 7 bases. The CDR3 spans 14 residues. With V trimmed by 3 bases and J by 0 bases, 4 bases remained unmatched. Germline V lookup: CDR1 GTSNPN, CDR2 SVGIG (reference sequence). CDR3 residues: CAWRRGLSNYGYTF. In DNA, the CDR3 is TGTGCCTGGAGAAGGGGGCTTTCTAACTATGGCTACACCTTC.

The chain employs TRBV6-5 and TRBJ1-4, with 10 nucleotides matching TRBD1. Unmatched junction bases numbered 7, after V lost 6 bases and J lost 6 bases. The CDR3 runs 15 residues. Germline CDR1 and CDR2: MNHEY and SVGAGI. The CDR3 loop reads CASRRTGTGDEKLFF. Here the CDR3 DNA reads TGTGCCAGCAGGCGTACCGGGACAGGGGATGAAAAACTGTTTTTT.

The rearrangement links TRBV18 to TRBJ1-2; D possibly corresponds to TRBD1 (6 bases). The CDR3 runs to 15 residues. V was pared by 3 bases and J by 4 bases, with 15 bases between. CDR1 and CDR2 (germline): KGHSH, LQKENI. The CDR3 DNA follows: TGTGCCAGCTCACCTGCAACAGGGCAGACCTATGGCTACACCTTC. Protein: CASSPATGQTYGYTF. Full variable domain (remainder filled in from reference TRBV18 and TRBJ1-2): NAGVMQNPRHLVRRRGQEARLRCSPMKGHSHVYWYRQLPEEGLKFMVYLQKENIIDESGMPKERFSAEFPKEGPSILRIQQVVRGDSAAYFCASSPATGQTYGYTFGSGTRLTVV.

This chain joins TRBV18 and TRBJ1-3; 7 bases map to TRBD1. The ends lost 3 bases at V and 10 bases at J; junction bases unmatched: 9. This CDR3 is 14 amino acids long. CDR1 and CDR2 from the germline V gene are KGHSH and LQKENI. CDR3: CASSPSTGFGTIYF. CDR3 in DNA: TGTGCCAGCTCACCGTCGACAGGGTTTGGAACCATATATTTT.

The rearrangement joins TRBV7-2 to TRBJ2-7, with 10 nucleotides matching TRBD1. The J segment lost 2 bases and the V segment lost 1 base, leaving 2 bases of the junction unmatched. The CDR3 totals 15 residues. The germline V gene has CDR1 SGHTA and CDR2 FQGNSA. DNA of the CDR3: TGTGCCAGCAGCTTAGGGGGACAGGGGACCTACGAGCAGTACTTC. Protein product: CASSLGGQGTYEQYF.

V gene TRBV6-5 combines with J gene TRBJ2-5, with a possible D match to TRBD1 (5 bases). Germline V gives CDR1 MNHEY, CDR2 SVGAGI. Trimming pared 11 bases from V and 5 bases from J, leaving 15 bases between. The CDR3 consists of 12 residues. The CDR3 sequence: CALGAYGETQYF. The CDR3 bases are TGTGCCCTTGGGGCCTACGGGGAGACCCAGTACTTC.

The chain combines TRBV18 with TRBJ2-6; D remains ambiguous. This CDR3 region has 13 residues. Germline CDR1 and CDR2: KGHSH and LQKENI. Trimming stripped 5 bases from V and 0 bases from J, with 2 bases between. CDR3 bases: TGTGCCAGCTCATCCTCTGGGGCCAACGTCCTGACTTTC. The encoded protein is CASSSSGANVLTF.

This CDR3 reads CASRLSPTGNTIYF. The CDR3 DNA sequence: TGTGCCAGTAGACTGTCCCCGACTGGAAACACCATATATTTT. J is TRBJ1-3 and V is TRBV19; no clear D gene. This CDR3 is built from 14 residues. CDR1 is LNHDA, CDR2 SQIVND, per germline (reference sequence). Trimming removed 6 bases from V and 2 bases from J, with 11 bases in between.

This chain links TRBV25-1 with TRBJ1-2; D may be TRBD1 (5 bases). V was shortened by 11 bases and J by 5 bases, with 18 bases between the two germline ends. The germline V gene has CDR1 MGHDK and CDR2 SYGVNS. This CDR3 comprises 13 residues. CDR3: CASSGDPGYGYTF. Written as DNA, the CDR3 is TGTGCCTCAAGTGGGGACCCGGGTTATGGCTACACCTTC.

This chain connects TRBV4-1 to TRBJ2-7; D is uncertain. V lost 4 bases, J lost 0 bases, and 13 bases lay in between. This CDR3 contains 15 residues. Germline V CDR1 and CDR2: MGHRA, YSYEKL. CDR3 DNA: TGCGCCAGCAGCCGACCGGACGGTAACTCCTACGAGCAGTACTTC. Amino acid sequence: CASSRPDGNSYEQYF.

CDR3 sequence reads: CASSPPRDTGELFF. DNA for the CDR3: TGTGCCAGTAGTCCCCCCCGGGACACCGGGGAGCTGTTTTTT. The gene calls are TRBV19 and TRBJ2-2; the D is unclear. This CDR3 spans 14 amino acids. Germline-derived CDR1 and CDR2 are LNHDA and SQIVND (reference sequence). V shed 5 bases and J shed 3 bases, with 10 bases lying between them.